One sample yielded the 4 T cell receptor beta chains listed below, sequenced in a study of response to subunit inactivated influenza vaccine. One entry per CDR3 protein results from TCRdb running MiXCR on the RT-PCR reads. The table lists roughly 620,000 distinct CDR3 sequences, about 10% of them singletons. These data were likewise used in another study, on T cells expressing NK-cell markers. As that study records: Libraries used 5'RACE template switching adding universal primer site and UMIs.

The sample was PBMCs from blood, taken on the day of vaccination. All receptors derive from a man aged 50-60 years who received an inactivated influenza vaccine.

This clonotype was counted only a few times. J is TRBJ2-3 and V is TRBV18; D gene unclear. This CDR3 region has 13 residues. The V and J ends lost 5 bases and 2 bases respectively, with 8 bases between them. CDR1 is KGHSH, CDR2 LQKENI, per germline. The CDR3 region has the DNA TGTGCCAGCTCAAAAAAGATCACAGATACGCAGTATTTT. As protein: CASSKKITDTQYF.

In its sample, this clonotype was seen a few times. The chain is built from TRBV10-3 and TRBJ2-5; tentatively, D is TRBD1 (6 bases). Between the trimmed V and J ends, which lost 8 bases and 4 bases, there was a span of 23 bases. Germline V gives CDR1 ENHRY, CDR2 SYGVKD. The CDR3 sequence is 16 residues long. The CDR3 coding sequence is TGTGCCATCGGACGGGGTGGGGCAGGGGTAGGAGAGACCCAGTACTTC. This gives the protein CAIGRGGAGVGETQYF.

This clonotype came up a few times. V and J are TRBV6-1 and TRBJ2-2; 8 positions agree with TRBD2. From germline, CDR1 is MNHNS and CDR2 SASEGT. Trimming at V came to 5 bases and at J to 4 bases, leaving 6 bases not matched to a gene. This CDR3 region has 15 residues. The CDR3 nucleotides read TGTGCCAGCAGTCCCGGGAGGGCGCGCACCGGGGAGCTGTTTTTT. Amino acids: CASSPGRARTGELFF.

This clonotype was recorded a few times. V and J are TRBV15 and TRBJ1-2; a weak D match, TRBD1 (5 bases). CDR1 and CDR2 (germline): LNHNV, YYDKDF (reference sequence). The CDR3 has 15 amino acids. Trimming pared 1 base from V and 0 bases from J, leaving 9 bases between. The CDR3 spells CATSRAGGSNYGYTF. The CDR3 region has the DNA TGTGCCACCAGCAGAGCGGGGGGATCTAACTATGGCTACACCTTC.